Here is one T cell receptor (beta chain) with its context. Its cognate antigen is unknown. TCRdb recomputed calls from the reads with MiXCR, one row per CDR3 protein. The table lists approximately 630,000 distinct CDR3 sequences, more than 20% of them singletons, with 7% to 9% in the top ten. This sample is part of a study of T cell repertoires in cytomegalovirus infection. General study points: HLA-C-restricted TCR beta clonotypes specific for CMV led the ex vivo response.

The CDR3 is 14 amino acids. CDR1 is MDHEN, CDR2 SYDVKM, per germline. V dropped 7 bases and J dropped 4 bases, with 15 bases sitting between them. The V call is TRBV28, the J call TRBJ2-3, with D possibly matching TRBD1 (5 bases). The clonotype comes from a human donor in good health (CMV status not recorded). Some clones in this sample may be carry-over from other donors' samples. Sequencing was done on a sample of CD8+ T cells from PBMCs. CDR3 protein: CASKEPGYADTQYF. Written as DNA, the CDR3 is TGTGCCAGCAAGGAGCCAGGGTATGCAGATACGCAGTATTTT. Complete variable domain (other parts from reference TRBV28 and TRBJ2-3): DVKVTQSSRYLVKRTGEKVFLECVQDMDHENMFWYRQDPGLGLRLIYFSYDVKMKEKGDIPEGYSVSREKKERFSLILESASTNQTSMYLCASKEPGYADTQYFGPGTRLTVL.